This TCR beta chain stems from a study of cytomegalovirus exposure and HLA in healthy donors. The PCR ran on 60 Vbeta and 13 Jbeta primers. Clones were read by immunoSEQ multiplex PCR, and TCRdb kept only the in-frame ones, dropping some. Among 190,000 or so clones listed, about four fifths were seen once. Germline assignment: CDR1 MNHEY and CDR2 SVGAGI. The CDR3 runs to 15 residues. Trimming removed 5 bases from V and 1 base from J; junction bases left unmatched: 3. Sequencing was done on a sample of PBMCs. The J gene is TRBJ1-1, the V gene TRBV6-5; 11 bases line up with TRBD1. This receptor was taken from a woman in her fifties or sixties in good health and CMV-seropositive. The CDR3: CASSLGQGANTEAFF. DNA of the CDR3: TGTGCCAGCAGTCTAGGACAGGGGGCGAACACTGAAGCTTTCTTT.